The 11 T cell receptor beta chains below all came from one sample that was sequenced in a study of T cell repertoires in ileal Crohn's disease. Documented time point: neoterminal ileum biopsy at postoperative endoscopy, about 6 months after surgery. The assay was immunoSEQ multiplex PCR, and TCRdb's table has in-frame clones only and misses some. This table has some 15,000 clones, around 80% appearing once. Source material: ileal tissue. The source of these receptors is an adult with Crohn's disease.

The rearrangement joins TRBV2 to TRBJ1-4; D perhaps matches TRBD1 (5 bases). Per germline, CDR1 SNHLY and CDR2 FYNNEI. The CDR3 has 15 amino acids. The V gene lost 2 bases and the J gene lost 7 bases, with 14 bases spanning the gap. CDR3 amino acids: CASSEQGTGTEKLFF. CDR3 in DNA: TGTGCCAGCAGTGAACAAGGGACCGGGACTGAAAAACTGTTTTTT.

CDR3 loop: CASKAGAGGHGGELFF. CDR3 coding DNA: TGTGCCAGCAAGGCAGGCGCGGGGGGGCATGGCGGGGAGCTGTTTTTT. V usage is TRBV6-6 and J usage is TRBJ2-2, with 9 nucleotides matching TRBD2. Germline V gene data show CDR1 as MNHNY and CDR2 as SVGAGI (reference sequence). CDR3 length: 16 residues. The V segment lost 7 bases and the J segment 7 bases; nucleotides outside the gene matches: 13.

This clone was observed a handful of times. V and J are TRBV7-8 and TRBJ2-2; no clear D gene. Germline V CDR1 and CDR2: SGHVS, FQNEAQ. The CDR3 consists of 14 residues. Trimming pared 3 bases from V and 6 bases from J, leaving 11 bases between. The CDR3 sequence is CASSFLSAPGELFF. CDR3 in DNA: TGTGCCAGCAGCTTCCTGTCGGCGCCCGGGGAGCTGTTTTTT.

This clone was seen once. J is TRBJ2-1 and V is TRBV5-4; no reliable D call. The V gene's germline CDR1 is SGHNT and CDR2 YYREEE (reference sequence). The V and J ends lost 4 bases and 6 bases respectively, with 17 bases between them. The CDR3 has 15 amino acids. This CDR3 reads CASSVPRGPGNEQFF. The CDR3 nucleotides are TGTGCCAGCAGCGTTCCAAGAGGACCGGGCAATGAGCAGTTCTTC.

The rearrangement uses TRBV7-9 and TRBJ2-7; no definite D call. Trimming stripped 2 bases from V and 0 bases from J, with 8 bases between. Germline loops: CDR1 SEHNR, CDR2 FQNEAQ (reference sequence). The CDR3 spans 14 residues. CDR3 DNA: TGTGCCAGCAGCTTAAGCCGGAGCTCCTACGAGCAGTACTTC. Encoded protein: CASSLSRSSYEQYF.

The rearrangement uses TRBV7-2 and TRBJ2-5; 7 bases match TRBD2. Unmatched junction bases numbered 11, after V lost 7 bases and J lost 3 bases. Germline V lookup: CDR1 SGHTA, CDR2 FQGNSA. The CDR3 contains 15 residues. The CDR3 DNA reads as TGTGCCAGCACCCCGGGGTTTGGGGGGGAAGAGACCCAGTACTTC. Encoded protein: CASTPGFGGEETQYF.

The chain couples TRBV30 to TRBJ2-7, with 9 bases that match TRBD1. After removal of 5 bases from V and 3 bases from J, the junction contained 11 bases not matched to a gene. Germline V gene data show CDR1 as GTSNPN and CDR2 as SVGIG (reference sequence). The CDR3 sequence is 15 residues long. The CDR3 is CAWGSRDRVSYEQYF. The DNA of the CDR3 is TGTGCCTGGGGGAGCCGGGACAGGGTGAGCTACGAGCAGTACTTC.

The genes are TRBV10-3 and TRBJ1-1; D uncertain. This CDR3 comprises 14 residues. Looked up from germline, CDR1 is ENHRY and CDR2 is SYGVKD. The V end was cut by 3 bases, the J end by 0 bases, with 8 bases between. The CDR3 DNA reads TGTGCCATCAGTGACAGCAGAATGAACACTGAAGCTTTCTTT. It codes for CAISDSRMNTEAFF.

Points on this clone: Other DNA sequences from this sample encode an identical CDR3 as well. The DNA for the CDR3 is TGCAGCGTTCGGGGCGGCCCCTCCTACGAGCAGTACTTC. As protein: CSVRGGPSYEQYF. This chain joins TRBV29-1 and TRBJ2-7; D might be TRBD1 or TRBD2, each matching 5 bases. Between the trimmed V and J ends, which lost 5 bases and 0 bases, there was a span of 11 bases. Germline CDR1 is SQVTM and CDR2 is ANQGSEA. CDR3 length: 13 residues.

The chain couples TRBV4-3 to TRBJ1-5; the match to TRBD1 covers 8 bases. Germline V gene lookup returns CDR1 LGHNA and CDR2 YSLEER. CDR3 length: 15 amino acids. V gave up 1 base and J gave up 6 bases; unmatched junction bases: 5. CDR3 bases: TGCGCCAGCAGCCAAGGGCAGGGGGCCTCTCAGCCCCAGCATTTT. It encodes CASSQGQGASQPQHF.

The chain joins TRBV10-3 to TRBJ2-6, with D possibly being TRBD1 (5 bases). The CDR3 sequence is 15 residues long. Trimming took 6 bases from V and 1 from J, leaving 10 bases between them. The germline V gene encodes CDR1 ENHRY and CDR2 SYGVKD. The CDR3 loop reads CAISKQASGANVLTF. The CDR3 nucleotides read TGTGCCATCAGCAAACAGGCATCTGGGGCCAACGTCCTGACTTTC.